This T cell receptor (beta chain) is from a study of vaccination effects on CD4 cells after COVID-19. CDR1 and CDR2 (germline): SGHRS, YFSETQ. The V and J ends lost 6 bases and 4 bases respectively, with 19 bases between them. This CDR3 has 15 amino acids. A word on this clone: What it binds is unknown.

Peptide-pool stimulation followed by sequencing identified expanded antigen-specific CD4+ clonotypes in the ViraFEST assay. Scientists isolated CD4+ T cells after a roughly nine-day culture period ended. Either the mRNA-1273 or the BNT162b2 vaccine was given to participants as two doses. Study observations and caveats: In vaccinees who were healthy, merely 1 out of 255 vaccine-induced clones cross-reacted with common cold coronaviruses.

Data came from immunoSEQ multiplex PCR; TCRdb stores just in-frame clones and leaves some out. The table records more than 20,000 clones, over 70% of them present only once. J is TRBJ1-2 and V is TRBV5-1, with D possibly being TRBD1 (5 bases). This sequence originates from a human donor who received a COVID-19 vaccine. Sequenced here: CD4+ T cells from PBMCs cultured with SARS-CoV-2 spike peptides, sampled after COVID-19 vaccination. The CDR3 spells CASTQRGEGTYGYTF. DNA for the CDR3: TGCGCCAGCACCCAACGGGGAGAGGGGACCTATGGCTACACCTTC.